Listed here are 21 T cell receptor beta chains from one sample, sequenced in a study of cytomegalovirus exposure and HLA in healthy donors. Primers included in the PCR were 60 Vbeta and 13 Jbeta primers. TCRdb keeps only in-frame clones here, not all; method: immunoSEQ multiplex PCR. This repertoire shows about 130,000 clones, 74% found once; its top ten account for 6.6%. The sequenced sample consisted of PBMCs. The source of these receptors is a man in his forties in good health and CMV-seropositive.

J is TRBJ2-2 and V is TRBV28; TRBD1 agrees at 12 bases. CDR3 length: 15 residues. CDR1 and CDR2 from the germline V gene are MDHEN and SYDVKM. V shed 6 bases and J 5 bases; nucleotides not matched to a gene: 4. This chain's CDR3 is CASSWGQGATGELFF. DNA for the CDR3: TGTGCCAGCAGCTGGGGACAGGGGGCAACCGGGGAGCTGTTTTTT.

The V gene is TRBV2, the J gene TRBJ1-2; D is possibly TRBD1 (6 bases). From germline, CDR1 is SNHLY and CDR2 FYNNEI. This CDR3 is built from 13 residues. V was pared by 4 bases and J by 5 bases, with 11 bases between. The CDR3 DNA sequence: TGTGCCAGCAGTGGGGGGCAGCAGTATGGCTACACCTTC. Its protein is CASSGGQQYGYTF.

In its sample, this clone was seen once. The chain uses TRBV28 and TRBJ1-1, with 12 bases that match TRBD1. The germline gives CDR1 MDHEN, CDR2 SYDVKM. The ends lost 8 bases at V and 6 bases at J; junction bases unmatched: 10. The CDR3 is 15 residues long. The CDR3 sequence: CASVRSGTGGSEAFF. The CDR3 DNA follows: TGTGCCAGCGTGCGATCCGGGACAGGGGGCTCTGAAGCTTTCTTT.

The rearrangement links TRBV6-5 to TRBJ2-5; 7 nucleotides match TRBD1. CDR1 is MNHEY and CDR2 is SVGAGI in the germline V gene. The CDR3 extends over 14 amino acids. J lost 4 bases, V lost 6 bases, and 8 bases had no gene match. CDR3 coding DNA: TGTGCCAGCAGACTCGACAGGGTGGTAGAGACCCAGTACTTC. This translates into CASRLDRVVETQYF.

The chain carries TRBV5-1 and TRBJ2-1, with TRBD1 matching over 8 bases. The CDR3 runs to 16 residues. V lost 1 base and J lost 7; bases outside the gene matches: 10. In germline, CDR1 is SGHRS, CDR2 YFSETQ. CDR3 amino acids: CASSLTGTGDENEQFF. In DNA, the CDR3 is TGCGCCAGCAGCTTGACTGGGACAGGTGATGAGAATGAGCAGTTCTTC.

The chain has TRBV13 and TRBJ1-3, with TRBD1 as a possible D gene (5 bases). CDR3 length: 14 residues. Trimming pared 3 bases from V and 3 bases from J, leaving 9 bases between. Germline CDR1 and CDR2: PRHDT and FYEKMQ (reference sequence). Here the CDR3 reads CASSFRGYGNTIYF. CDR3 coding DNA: TGTGCCAGCAGCTTTAGGGGATATGGAAACACCATATATTTT.

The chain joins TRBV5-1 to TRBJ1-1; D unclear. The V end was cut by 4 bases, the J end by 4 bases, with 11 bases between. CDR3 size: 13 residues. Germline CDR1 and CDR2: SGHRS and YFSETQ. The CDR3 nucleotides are TGCGCCAGCAGCATGACCCGGGGCACTGAAGCTTTCTTT. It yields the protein CASSMTRGTEAFF.

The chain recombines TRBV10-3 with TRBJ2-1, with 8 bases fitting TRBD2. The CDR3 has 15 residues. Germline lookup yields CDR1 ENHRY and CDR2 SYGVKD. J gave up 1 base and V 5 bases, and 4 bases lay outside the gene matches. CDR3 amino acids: CAISPGLGSYNEQFF. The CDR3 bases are TGTGCCATCAGTCCGGGACTAGGGTCCTACAATGAGCAGTTCTTC.

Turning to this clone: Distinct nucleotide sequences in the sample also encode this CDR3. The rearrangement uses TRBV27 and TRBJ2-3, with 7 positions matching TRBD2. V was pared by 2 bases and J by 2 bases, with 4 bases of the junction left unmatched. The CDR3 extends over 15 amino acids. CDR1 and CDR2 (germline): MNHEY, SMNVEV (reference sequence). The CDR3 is CASSLLAELTDTQYF. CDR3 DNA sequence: TGTGCCAGCAGTTTACTAGCGGAGCTCACAGATACGCAGTATTTT.

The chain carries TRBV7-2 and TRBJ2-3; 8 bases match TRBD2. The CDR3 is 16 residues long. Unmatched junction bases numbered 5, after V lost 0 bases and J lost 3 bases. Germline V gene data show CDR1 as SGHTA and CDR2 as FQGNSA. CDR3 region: CASSLAGGGGTDTQYF. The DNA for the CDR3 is TGTGCCAGCAGCTTAGCTGGCGGCGGGGGGACAGATACGCAGTATTTT.

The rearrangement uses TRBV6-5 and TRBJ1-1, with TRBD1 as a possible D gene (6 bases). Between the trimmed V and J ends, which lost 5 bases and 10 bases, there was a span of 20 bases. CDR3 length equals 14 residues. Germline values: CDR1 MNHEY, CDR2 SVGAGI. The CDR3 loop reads CASSRAGADGGAFF. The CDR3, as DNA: TGTGCCAGCAGTAGGGCAGGGGCGGATGGTGGAGCTTTCTTT.

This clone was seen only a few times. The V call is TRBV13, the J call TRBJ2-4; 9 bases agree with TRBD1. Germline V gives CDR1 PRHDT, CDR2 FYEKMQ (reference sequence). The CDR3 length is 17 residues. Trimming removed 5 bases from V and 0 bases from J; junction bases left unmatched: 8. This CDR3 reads CASSPPGQGIAKNIQYF. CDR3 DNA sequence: TGTGCCAGCAGCCCACCGGGACAGGGAATAGCCAAAAACATTCAGTACTTC.

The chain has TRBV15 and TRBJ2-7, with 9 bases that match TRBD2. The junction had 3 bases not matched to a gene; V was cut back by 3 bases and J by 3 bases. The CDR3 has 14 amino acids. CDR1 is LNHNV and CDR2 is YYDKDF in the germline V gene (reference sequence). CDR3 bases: TGTGCCACCAGCAGGGGAGCGGGAGGCTACGAGCAGTACTTC. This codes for CATSRGAGGYEQYF.

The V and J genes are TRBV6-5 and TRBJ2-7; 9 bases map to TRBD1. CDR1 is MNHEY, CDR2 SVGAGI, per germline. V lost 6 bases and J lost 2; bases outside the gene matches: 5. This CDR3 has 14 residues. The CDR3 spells CASRAGTGTYEQYF. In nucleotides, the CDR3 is TGTGCCAGCAGAGCCGGGACAGGGACCTACGAGCAGTACTTC.

The CDR3 DNA follows: TGTGCCAGTAGTCGGACTAGCGGGGGATCCTACGAGCAGTACTTC. It specifies CASSRTSGGSYEQYF. The V gene is TRBV19, the J gene TRBJ2-7; 13 nucleotides agree with TRBD2. The CDR3 runs 15 residues. The germline gives CDR1 LNHDA, CDR2 SQIVND (reference sequence). V trimming: 5 bases; J trimming: 1 base; junction bases outside the gene matches: 2.

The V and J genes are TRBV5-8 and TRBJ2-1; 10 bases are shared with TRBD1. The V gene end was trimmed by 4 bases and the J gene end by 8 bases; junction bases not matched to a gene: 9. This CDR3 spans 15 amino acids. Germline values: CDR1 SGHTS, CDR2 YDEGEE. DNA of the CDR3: TGTGCCAGCAGCCCCGGGACAGGGGTTGTTCATGAGCAGTTCTTC. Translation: CASSPGTGVVHEQFF.

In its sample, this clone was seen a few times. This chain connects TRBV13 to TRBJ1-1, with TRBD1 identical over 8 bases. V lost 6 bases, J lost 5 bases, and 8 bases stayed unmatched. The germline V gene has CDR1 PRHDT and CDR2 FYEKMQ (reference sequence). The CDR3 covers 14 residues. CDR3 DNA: TGTGCCAGCAGGAGCCAGGGGGCACTGACTGAAGCTTTCTTT. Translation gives CASRSQGALTEAFF.

The CDR3: CASSAGTENFHRELFF. CDR3 DNA: TGTGCCAGCAGTGCCGGGACAGAAAATTTTCACCGGGAGCTGTTTTTT. This chain joins TRBV28 and TRBJ2-2; 7 bases are shared with TRBD1. Germline V gene data show CDR1 as MDHEN and CDR2 as SYDVKM. Trimming at V came to 5 bases and at J to 9 bases, leaving 15 bases not matched to a gene. There are 16 residues in the CDR3.

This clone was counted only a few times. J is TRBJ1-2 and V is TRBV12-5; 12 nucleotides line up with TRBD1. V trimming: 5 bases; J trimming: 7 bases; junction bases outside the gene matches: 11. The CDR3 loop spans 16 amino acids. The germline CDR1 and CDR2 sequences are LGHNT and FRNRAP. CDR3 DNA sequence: TGTGCTAGTGGTATATCCCGGGGACAGGGGGCGGTTGGCTACACCTTC. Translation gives CASGISRGQGAVGYTF.

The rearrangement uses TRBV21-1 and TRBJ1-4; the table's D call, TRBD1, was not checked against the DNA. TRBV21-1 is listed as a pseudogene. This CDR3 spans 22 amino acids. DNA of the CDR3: TGTGCCAGCAGCAGCGCCGGGACAGGGTTGGATTCGAGGGTGCGGGATTGGGAAAAACTGTTTTTT. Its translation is CASSSAGTGLDSRVRDWEKLFF.

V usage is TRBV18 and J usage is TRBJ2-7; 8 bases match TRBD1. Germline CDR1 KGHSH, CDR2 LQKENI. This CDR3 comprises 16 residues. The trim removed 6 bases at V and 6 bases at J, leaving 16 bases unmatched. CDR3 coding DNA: TGTGCCAGCTCTCCAATCCAGGGGGCGGAAATTCGCGAGCAGTACTTC. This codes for CASSPIQGAEIREQYF.